A single sample is the source of the 9 T cell receptor beta chains below, sequenced in a study of technical replicates of blood from a handful of donors. Here immunoSEQ multiplex PCR was the method, and the copy in TCRdb shows in-frame clones only, minus some. This table holds some 80,000 clones, roughly nine tenths found once. The sequencing sample was made of T cells isolated from PBMCs. The origin of the receptors is a human donor in good health.

The V gene is TRBV27, the J gene TRBJ2-5; perhaps TRBD1 as D (5 bases). V was cut by 9 bases and J by 2 bases, with 7 bases left in between. The CDR3 runs 11 residues. The V gene's germline CDR1 is MNHEY and CDR2 SMNVEV (reference sequence). DNA for the CDR3: TGTGCCAGGACAGCTCAAGAGACCCAGTACTTC. Encoded protein: CARTAQETQYF.

V usage is TRBV10-3 and J usage is TRBJ2-1, with TRBD1 identical over 9 bases. The V segment lost 6 bases and the J segment 2 bases; nucleotides outside the gene matches: 5. This CDR3 is 15 amino acids long. Germline values: CDR1 ENHRY, CDR2 SYGVKD. The CDR3 coding sequence is TGTGCCATCAGCCCGGGACAGGGAACCTACAATGAGCAGTTCTTC. Its protein is CAISPGQGTYNEQFF.

Only a few counts were recorded for this clone. The chain recombines TRBV7-9 with TRBJ1-1; D gene ambiguous. Germline lookup yields CDR1 SEHNR and CDR2 FQNEAQ (reference sequence). The CDR3 is 13 residues long. V shed 1 base and J shed 5 bases, with 8 bases lying between them. The CDR3 coding sequence is TGTGCCAGCAGCTTAGACATGATTACTGAAGCTTTCTTT. Translating gives CASSLDMITEAFF.

The chain couples TRBV2 to TRBJ1-1, with D perhaps matching TRBD1 (6 bases). The V end lost 7 bases, the J end lost 5 bases, and 14 bases lay between the germline ends. The CDR3 covers 13 residues. The V gene's germline CDR1 is SNHLY and CDR2 FYNNEI. Here the CDR3 DNA reads TGTGCCAGCACGGGGGGCGCAAGGACTGAAGCTTTCTTT. This sequence encodes CASTGGARTEAFF.

The chain has TRBV19 and TRBJ2-1; the match to TRBD1 covers 7 bases. Per the germline V gene, CDR1 is LNHDA and CDR2 is SQIVND (reference sequence). The CDR3 runs to 16 residues. V lost 3 bases, J lost 1 base, and 6 bases stayed unmatched. In DNA form, the CDR3 reads TGTGCCAGTAGTATCCCAGGGGGTAGGTCCTACAATGAGCAGTTCTTC. The encoded protein is CASSIPGGRSYNEQFF.

This rearrangement joins TRBV5-1 to TRBJ2-7; the D gene is possibly TRBD1 (6 bases). In germline, CDR1 is SGHRS, CDR2 YFSETQ. V lost 0 bases and J 3 bases, leaving 7 bases between the germline ends. This CDR3 is 13 amino acids long. The CDR3 DNA is TGCGCCAGCAGCTTGGCGGGACACTACGAGCAGTACTTC. Translating gives CASSLAGHYEQYF.

This chain connects TRBV30 to TRBJ2-1; D not certain. Germline-derived CDR1 and CDR2 are GTSNPN and SVGIG (reference sequence). Trimming stripped 3 bases from V and 7 bases from J, with 13 bases between. The CDR3 has 13 amino acids. In nucleotides, the CDR3 is TGTGCCTGGAGCCCTTATTCGAGAAATGAGCAGTTCTTC. Protein: CAWSPYSRNEQFF. The variable domain in full, with the rest retrieved from reference TRBV30 and TRBJ2-1, is SQTIHQWPATLVQPVGSPLSLECTVEGTSNPNLYWYRQAAGRGLQLLFYSVGIGQISSEVPQNLSASRPQDRQFILSSKKLLLSDSGFYLCAWSPYSRNEQFFGPGTRLTVL.

This clone occurred once. V and J are TRBV28 and TRBJ2-7; 8 positions agree with TRBD1. V gave up 1 base and J gave up 9 bases; unmatched junction bases: 5. Looked up from germline, CDR1 is MDHEN and CDR2 is SYDVKM. The CDR3 runs 13 residues. The CDR3 nucleotides read TGTGCCAGCAGTTTATCAGGGGGCGCAGGGCAGTACTTC. Translated: CASSLSGGAGQYF.

This clone was counted once. The chain recombines TRBV10-2 with TRBJ1-1; no reliable D call. This CDR3 comprises 13 residues. Trimming shortened V by 3 bases and J by 2 bases, and 7 bases separated the two germline ends. Germline CDR1 is WSHSY and CDR2 is SAAADI. CDR3 protein: CASSDRYNTEAFF. DNA of the CDR3: TGCGCCAGCAGTGACAGGTACAACACTGAAGCTTTCTTT.